This record looks at one T cell receptor beta chain sequence and its context. These data belong to a study of shared clonotypes between healthy human individuals. This was a deep-level run. Profiled with immunoSEQ multiplex PCR; TCRdb holds only in-frame clones, not every one. The sample gives over 1.5 million clones, approximately 98% of which show up once; around 0.47% is in the top ten. The germline V gene encodes CDR1 DFQATT and CDR2 SNEGSKA (reference sequence). The CDR3 covers 11 residues. Trimming stripped 1 base from V and 10 bases from J, with 10 bases between. The TCR comes from a man under 40 in good health. Sequencing used naive CD4+ T cells sorted from blood. Described subset: CD45RA+ positively selected. The chain uses TRBV20-1 and TRBJ1-1; D not resolved. The CDR3 nucleotides read TGCAGTGCTAGAGGACAATATCGAGCTTTCTTT. Encoded protein: CSARGQYRAFF.